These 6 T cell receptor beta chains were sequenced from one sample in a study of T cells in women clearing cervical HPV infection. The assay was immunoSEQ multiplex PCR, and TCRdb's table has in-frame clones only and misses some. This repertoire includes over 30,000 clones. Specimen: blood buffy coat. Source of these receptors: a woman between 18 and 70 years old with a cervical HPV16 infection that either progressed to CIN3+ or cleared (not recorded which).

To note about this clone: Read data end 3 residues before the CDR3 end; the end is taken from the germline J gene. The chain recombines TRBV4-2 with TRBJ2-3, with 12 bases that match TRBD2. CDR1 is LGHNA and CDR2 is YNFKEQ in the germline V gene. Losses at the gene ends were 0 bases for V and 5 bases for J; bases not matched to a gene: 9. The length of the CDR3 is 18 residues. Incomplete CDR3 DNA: TGTGCCAGCAGCCAAGACGTCCCTAGCGGGGGGGCAGGAGATACG. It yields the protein CASSQDVPSGGAGDT. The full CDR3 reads CASSQDVPSGGAGDTQYF.

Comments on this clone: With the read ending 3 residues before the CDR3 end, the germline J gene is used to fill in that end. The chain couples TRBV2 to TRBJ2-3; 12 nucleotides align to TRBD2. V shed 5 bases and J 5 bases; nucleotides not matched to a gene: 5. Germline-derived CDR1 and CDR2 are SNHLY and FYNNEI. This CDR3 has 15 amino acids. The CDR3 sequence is CASSRGLAGQDTQYF. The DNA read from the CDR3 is TGTGCCAGCAGTCGAGGACTAGCGGGACAAGATACG.

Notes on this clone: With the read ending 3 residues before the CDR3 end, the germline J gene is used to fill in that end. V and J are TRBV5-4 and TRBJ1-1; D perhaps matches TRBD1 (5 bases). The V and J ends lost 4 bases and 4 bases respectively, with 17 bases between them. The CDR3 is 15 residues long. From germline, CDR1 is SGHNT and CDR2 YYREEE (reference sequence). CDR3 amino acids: CASSLRQGRGTEAFF. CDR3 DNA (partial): TGTGCCAGCAGCCTACGCCAGGGCCGCGGCACTGAA.

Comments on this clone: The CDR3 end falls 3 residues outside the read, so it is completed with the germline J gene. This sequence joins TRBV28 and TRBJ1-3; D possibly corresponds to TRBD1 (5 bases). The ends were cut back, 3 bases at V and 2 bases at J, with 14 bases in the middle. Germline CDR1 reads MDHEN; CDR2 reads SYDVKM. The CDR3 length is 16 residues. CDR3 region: CASSFHRQNPGNTIYF. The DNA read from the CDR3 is TGTGCCAGCAGTTTCCACCGACAGAATCCTGGAAACACC. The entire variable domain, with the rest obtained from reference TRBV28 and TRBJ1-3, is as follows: DVKVTQSSRYLVKRTGEKVFLECVQDMDHENMFWYRQDPGLGLRLIYFSYDVKMKEKGDIPEGYSVSREKKERFSLILESASTNQTSMYLCASSFHRQNPGNTIYFGEGSWLTVV.

The sequenced part of the CDR3 DNA is TGTGCCAGTAGTACGATACAGGGTACTGAAAAA. Translating it yields CASSTIQGTEK. The entire CDR3 protein reads CASSTIQGTEKLFF. The V call is TRBV19, the J call TRBJ1-4; possible D gene TRBD1, 6 bases. Coverage ceases 3 residues before the CDR3 finishes, and the germline J gene fills in the end. Germline V gives CDR1 LNHDA, CDR2 SQIVND (reference sequence). Trimming left V 4 bases short and J 7 bases short, with 13 bases between. The CDR3 extends over 14 amino acids.

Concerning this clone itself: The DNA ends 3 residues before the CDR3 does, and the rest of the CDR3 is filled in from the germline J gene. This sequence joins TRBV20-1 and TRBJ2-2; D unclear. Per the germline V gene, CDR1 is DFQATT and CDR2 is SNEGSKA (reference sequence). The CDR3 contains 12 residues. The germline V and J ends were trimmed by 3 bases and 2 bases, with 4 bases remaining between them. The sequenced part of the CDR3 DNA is TGCAGTGCTAGCGGTAACACCGGGGAG. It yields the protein CSASGNTGE. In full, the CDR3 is CSASGNTGELFF.